The clone carrying this T cell receptor (beta chain) has only a few counts. PCR used 60 Vbeta primers and 13 Jbeta primers. In the study's own analysis: An analysis that came later counted some 80 million unique TCR beta chains, roughly 11 million shared. Produced via immunoSEQ multiplex PCR; TCRdb's table is partial and in-frame only. The D gene and trimming were derived from the DNA, and the V and J assignments and clone size from that table. The sample has about 160,000 clones; roughly 80% are singletons. This CDR3 spans 13 amino acids. Germline V gene sequence: CDR1 LGHNA, CDR2 YSLEER. Trimming stripped 4 bases from V and 5 bases from J, with 11 bases between. These data originate in a study of cytomegalovirus exposure and HLA in healthy donors.

The chain links TRBV4-3 to TRBJ1-2, with a possible D match to TRBD1 (5 bases). The receptor comes from a woman between 50 and 59 years old in good health and CMV-seropositive. Sequencing was carried out using PBMCs. CDR3: CASSLTGGYGYTF. DNA for the CDR3: TGCGCCAGCAGCCTGACGGGGGGGTATGGCTACACCTTC.